A single sample is the source of the 4 T cell receptor beta chains below, sequenced in a study of tissue T cells after allogeneic stem cell transplantation. TCRdb keeps only in-frame clones here, not all; method: immunoSEQ multiplex PCR. The sample shows 7,000 to 10,000 clones, roughly half of them seen only once. Time point meaning: mouse harvest day 7 after allogeneic transplant. Mouse grafts combined 10^7 T-cell-depleted bone marrow cells with 10^6 splenic CD5+ T cells. The sample consisted of gut tissue. The origin of the receptors is a female BALB/c mouse given C57BL/6 T cells with graft-versus-host disease after an allogeneic hematopoietic cell transplant.

As to this clone: Here the gene names and germline are mouse. The read ends 1 residue early relative to the CDR3; the germline J gene fills the gap. The chain links TRBV3 to TRBJ2-7; 8 bases are shared with TRBD2. The CDR3 is 15 residues long. Losses at the gene ends were 3 bases for V and 3 bases for J; bases not matched to a gene: 7. From germline, CDR1 is SNHLY and CDR2 FYNGKV (reference sequence). The covered CDR3 bases are TGTGCCAGCAGCTTTGGCTGGGGGGCCTTCTATGAACAGTAC. Protein: CASSFGWGAFYEQY. The whole CDR3 reads CASSFGWGAFYEQYF.

Comment on this clone: Gene names and germline refer to mouse. The sequence runs out 1 residue before the end of the CDR3; the remainder is reconstructed from the germline J gene. This chain connects TRBV4 to TRBJ2-7; 13 bases agree with TRBD2. Trimming cost V 6 bases and J 5 bases; bases outside gene matches: 4. The V gene's germline CDR1 is LGHDT and CDR2 YNNKQL (reference sequence). The CDR3 loop spans 14 amino acids. The CDR3 bases that were read are TGTGCCAGCAGGGACTGGGGGGGCGCGGATGAACAGTAC. Amino acids: CASRDWGGADEQY. The entire CDR3 protein is CASRDWGGADEQYF.

A few counts support this clone. The genes are named according to mouse. CDR3 DNA (partial): TGTGCCTGGAGTCTAGACAGGGGCCCGAGCTCCTATGAACAGTAC. It is translated as CAWSLDRGPSSYEQY. From start to end, the CDR3 is CAWSLDRGPSSYEQYF. The chain uses TRBV31 and TRBJ2-7; TRBD1 agrees at 8 bases. The read ends 1 residue early relative to the CDR3; the germline J gene fills the gap. V lost 0 bases, J lost 0 bases, and 7 bases stayed unmatched. The germline V gene has CDR1 GKSSPN and CDR2 SITVG. The CDR3 extends over 16 amino acids.

Judged by abundance, this clone is medium-sized. The germline and genes are mouse ones. The read gets to within 1 residue of the CDR3 end, and the germline J gene fills in the rest. The V and J genes are TRBV26 and TRBJ1-4, with TRBD1 identical over 7 bases. The CDR3 runs to 14 residues. Germline-derived CDR1 and CDR2 are KGHPV and FQNQEV (reference sequence). V shed 2 bases and J 5 bases; nucleotides not matched to a gene: 2. The CDR3 reads CASSLGQANERLFF. CDR3 DNA (partial): TGTGCCAGCAGTCTGGGACAGGCAAACGAAAGATTATTT.